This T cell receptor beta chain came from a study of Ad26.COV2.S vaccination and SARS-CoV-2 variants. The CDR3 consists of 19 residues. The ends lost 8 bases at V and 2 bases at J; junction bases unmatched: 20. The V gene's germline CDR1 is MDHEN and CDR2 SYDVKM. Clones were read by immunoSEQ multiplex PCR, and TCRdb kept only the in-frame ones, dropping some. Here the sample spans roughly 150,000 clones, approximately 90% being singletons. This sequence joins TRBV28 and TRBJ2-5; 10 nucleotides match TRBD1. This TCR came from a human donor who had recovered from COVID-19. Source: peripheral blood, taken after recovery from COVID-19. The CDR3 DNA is TGTGCCAGCGCAGTTTGGGGAAGACAGGGGGCGGGGGAACAAGAGACCCAGTACTTC. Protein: CASAVWGRQGAGEQETQYF.